Below, 3 T cell receptor beta chains from the same sample are listed, as sequenced in a study of blood T cell repertoires in COVID-19. The method was immunoSEQ multiplex PCR; TCRdb's version includes in-frame clones alone and lacks a portion of them. The table has roughly 190,000 clones, 94% seen once. The source material was peripheral blood. The receptor source for this set is a man aged 25-40 years with COVID-19, enrolled during active disease.

The chain recombines TRBV23-1 with TRBJ1-6; 8 bases line up with TRBD1. TRBV23-1 is filed as an ORF, its function uncertain. Unmatched junction bases numbered 11, after V lost 7 bases and J lost 0 bases. CDR3 length: 18 amino acids. CDR3 sequence reads: CASTTGVASSSYNSPLHF. CDR3 DNA sequence: TGCGCCAGCACGACAGGGGTCGCCTCATCCTCCTATAATTCACCCCTCCACTTT.

This chain links TRBV28 with TRBJ1-3; 7 bases align to TRBD1. Losses at the gene ends were 7 bases for V and 1 base for J; bases not matched to a gene: 7. The length of the CDR3 is 15 residues. Germline V gene sequence: CDR1 MDHEN, CDR2 SYDVKM. CDR3: CASISGQLSGNTIYF. For the CDR3, the DNA is TGTGCCAGCATATCGGGACAGCTGTCTGGAAACACCATATATTTT.

The chain's CDR3 is CASSILQGDQPQHF. The CDR3 bases are TGTGCCAGTAGTATCTTACAGGGTGATCAGCCCCAGCATTTT. V usage is TRBV19 and J usage is TRBJ1-5, with D perhaps TRBD1 (6 bases). V lost 3 bases and J lost 5, with 11 bases in between. The V gene's germline CDR1 is LNHDA and CDR2 SQIVND (reference sequence). The length of the CDR3 is 14 residues.